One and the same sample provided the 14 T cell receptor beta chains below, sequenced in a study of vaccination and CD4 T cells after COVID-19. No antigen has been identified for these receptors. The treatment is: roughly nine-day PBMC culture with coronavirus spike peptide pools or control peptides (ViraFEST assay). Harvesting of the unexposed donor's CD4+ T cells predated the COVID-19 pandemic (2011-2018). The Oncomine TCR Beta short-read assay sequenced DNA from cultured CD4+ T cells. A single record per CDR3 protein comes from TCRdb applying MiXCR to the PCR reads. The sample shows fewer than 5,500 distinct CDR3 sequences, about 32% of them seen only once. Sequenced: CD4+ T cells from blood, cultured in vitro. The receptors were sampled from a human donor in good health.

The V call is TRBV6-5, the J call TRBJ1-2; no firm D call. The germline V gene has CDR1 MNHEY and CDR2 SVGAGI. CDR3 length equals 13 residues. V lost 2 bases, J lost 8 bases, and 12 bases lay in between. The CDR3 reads CASSYRLPGGYTF. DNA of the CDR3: TGTGCCAGCAGTTACAGATTGCCGGGGGGCTACACCTTC.

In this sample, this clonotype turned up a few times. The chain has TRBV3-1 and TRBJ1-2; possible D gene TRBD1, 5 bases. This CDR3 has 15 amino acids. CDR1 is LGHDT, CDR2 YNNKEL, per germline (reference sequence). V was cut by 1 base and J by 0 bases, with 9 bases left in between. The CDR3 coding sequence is TGTGCCAGCAGCCAAGGGGACCGATCTAACTATGGCTACACCTTC. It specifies CASSQGDRSNYGYTF.

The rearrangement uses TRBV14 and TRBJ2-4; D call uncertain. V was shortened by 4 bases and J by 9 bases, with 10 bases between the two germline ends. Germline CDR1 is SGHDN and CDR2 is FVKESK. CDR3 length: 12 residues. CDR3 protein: CASSRQIGIQYF. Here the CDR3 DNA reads TGTGCCAGCAGCCGCCAGATTGGCATTCAGTACTTC.

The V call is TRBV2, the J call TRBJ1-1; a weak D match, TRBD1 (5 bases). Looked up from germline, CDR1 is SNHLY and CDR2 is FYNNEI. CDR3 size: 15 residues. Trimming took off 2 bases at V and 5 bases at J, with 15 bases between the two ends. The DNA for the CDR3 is TGTGCCAGCAGTGAATCACACCAGGGATTTACTGAAGCTTTCTTT. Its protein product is CASSESHQGFTEAFF.

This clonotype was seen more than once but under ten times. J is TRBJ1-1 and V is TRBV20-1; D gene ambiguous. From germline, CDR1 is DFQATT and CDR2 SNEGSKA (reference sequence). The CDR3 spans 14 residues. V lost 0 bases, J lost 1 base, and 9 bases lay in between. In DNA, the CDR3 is TGCAGTGCTAGAGAGGCGAAGACGAACACTGAAGCTTTCTTT. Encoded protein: CSAREAKTNTEAFF.

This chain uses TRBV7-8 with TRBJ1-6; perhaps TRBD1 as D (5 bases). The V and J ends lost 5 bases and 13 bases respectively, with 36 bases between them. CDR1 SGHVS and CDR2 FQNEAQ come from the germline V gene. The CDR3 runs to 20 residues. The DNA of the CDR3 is TGTGCCAGCAGCCAATACTCCATCCCCACCGCGGAGGGGAAGTTTCGTCCCCTCCACTTT. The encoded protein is CASSQYSIPTAEGKFRPLHF.

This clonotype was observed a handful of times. CDR3 in DNA: TGTGCCAGCAATGACTTAAACAATGAGCAGTTCTTC. Its protein product is CASNDLNNEQFF. J is TRBJ2-1 and V is TRBV27, with unresolved D. Trimming left V 7 bases short and J 5 bases short, with 9 bases between. This CDR3 region has 12 residues. Germline assignment: CDR1 MNHEY and CDR2 SMNVEV (reference sequence).

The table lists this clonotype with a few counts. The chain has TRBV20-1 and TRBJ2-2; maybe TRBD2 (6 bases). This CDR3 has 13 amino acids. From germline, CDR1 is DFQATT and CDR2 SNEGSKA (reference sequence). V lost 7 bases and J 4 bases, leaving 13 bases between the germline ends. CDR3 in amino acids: CSVSGYSTGELFF. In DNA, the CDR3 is TGCAGTGTTAGCGGCTATTCCACCGGGGAGCTGTTTTTT.

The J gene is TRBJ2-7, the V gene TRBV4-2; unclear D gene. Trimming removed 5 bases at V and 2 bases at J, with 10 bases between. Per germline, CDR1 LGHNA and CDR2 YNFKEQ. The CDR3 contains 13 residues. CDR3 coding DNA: TGTGCCAGCAGCTGGGGAACACCCTACGAGCAGTACTTC. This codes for CASSWGTPYEQYF.

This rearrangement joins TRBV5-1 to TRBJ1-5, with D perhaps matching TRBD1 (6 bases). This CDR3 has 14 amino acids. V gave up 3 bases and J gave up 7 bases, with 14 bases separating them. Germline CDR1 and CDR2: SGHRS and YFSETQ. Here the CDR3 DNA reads TGCGCCAGCAGCTCCGGACAGTTAGGGCAGCCCCAGCATTTT. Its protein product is CASSSGQLGQPQHF.

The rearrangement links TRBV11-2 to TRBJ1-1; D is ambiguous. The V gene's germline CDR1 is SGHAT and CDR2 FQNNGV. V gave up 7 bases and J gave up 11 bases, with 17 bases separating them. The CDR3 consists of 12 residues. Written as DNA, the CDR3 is TGTGCCAGCATTGTGACCGCGACGGAGGCTTTCTTT. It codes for CASIVTATEAFF.

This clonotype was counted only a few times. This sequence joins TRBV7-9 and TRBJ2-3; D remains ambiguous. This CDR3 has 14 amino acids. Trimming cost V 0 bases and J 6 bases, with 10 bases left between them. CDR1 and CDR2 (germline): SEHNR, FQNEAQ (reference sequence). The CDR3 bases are TGTGCCAGCAGCTTAGCGATACTGGGGGATACGCAGTATTTT. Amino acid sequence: CASSLAILGDTQYF.

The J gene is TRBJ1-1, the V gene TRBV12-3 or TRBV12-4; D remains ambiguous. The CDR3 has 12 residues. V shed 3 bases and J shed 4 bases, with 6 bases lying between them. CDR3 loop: CASSFPGTEAFF. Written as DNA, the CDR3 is TGTGCCAGCAGTTTCCCCGGCACTGAAGCTTTCTTT.

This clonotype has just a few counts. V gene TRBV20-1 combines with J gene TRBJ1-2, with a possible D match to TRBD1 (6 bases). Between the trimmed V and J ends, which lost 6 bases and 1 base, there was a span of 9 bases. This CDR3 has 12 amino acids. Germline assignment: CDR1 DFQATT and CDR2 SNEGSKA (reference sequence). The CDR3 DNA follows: TGCAGTGCCAGCAGGGGTAACTATGGCTACACCTTC. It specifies CSASRGNYGYTF.